This TCR beta chain was retrieved from a study of cytomegalovirus exposure and HLA in healthy donors. Trimming took 6 bases from V and 4 from J, leaving 9 bases between them. Per the germline V gene, CDR1 is MNHNY and CDR2 is SVGAGI (reference sequence). The CDR3 sequence is 12 residues long. Sequenced by immunoSEQ multiplex PCR; TCRdb stores in-frame clones only, minus some. The sample yields approximately 57,000 clones, roughly 93% seen once. A single count supports this clone. The receptor's source is a woman between 18 and 29 years old in good health and CMV-seronegative. The sample taken for sequencing was PBMCs. V is TRBV6-6 and J is TRBJ1-1; TRBD1 might be the D (6 bases). This CDR3 is CASSQGFTEAFF. The CDR3 DNA follows: TGTGCCAGCAGCCAGGGGTTCACTGAAGCTTTCTTT.